This T cell receptor beta chain was profiled in a study of shared clonotypes between healthy human individuals. Study results and caveats: Roughly 5% of naive CD4 clonotypes were common to a handful of donors. Researchers found naive subsets generally carried larger estimated richness than memory subsets.

With regard to this clone: Its antigen is unknown.

Produced via immunoSEQ multiplex PCR; TCRdb's table is partial and in-frame only. The repertoire includes about 2,100,000 clones, about 93% of them detected once, and 1.5% to 2% sits in the top ten. Terminally differentiated effector memory CD45RA+ cells were excluded from the naive CD8 cells, which were CD45RO-negative and positively selected for CCR7. The sequenced sample consisted of naive CD8+ T cells from PBMCs. The sequence was collected from a man younger than 30 in good health. Some clones in this sample may be carry-over from other donors' samples.

CDR3 in amino acids: CASRTWRTQETQYF. DNA for the CDR3: TGTGCCAGCAGAACCTGGCGTACACAAGAGACCCAGTACTTC. This chain joins TRBV6-5 and TRBJ2-5; D is ambiguous. CDR1 is MNHEY and CDR2 is SVGAGI in the germline V gene. V dropped 6 bases and J dropped 2 bases, with 13 bases sitting between them. This CDR3 has 14 residues.